The present TCR beta chain was sequenced within a study of shared clonotypes between healthy human individuals. Notes on the study in general: In a handful of donors, about 5% of naive CD4 clonotypes appeared in common.

Germline CDR1 is SGHNT and CDR2 is YYREEE (reference sequence). The CDR3 has 12 amino acids. The germline V and J ends were trimmed by 3 bases and 2 bases, with 4 bases remaining between them. As for this clone: The antigen remains unidentified. The same CDR3 also results from other DNA sequences found in this sample.

Sequenced by immunoSEQ multiplex PCR; TCRdb stores in-frame clones only, minus some. The repertoire holds some 1.1 million clones, with around three quarters as singletons. This rearrangement joins TRBV5-4 to TRBJ2-3; unclear D gene. What was sequenced was memory CD4+ T cells from PBMCs. Subset of the sample: CD45RA-negative fraction. The receptor comes from a man aged 18 to 29 in good health. Some clones in this sample may be carry-over from other donors' samples. CDR3 sequence: CASSSDTDTQYF. The CDR3 DNA sequence: TGTGCCAGCAGCTCAGACACAGATACGCAGTATTTT. Combining the CDR3 with reference TRBV5-4 and TRBJ2-3 gives the whole variable domain ETGVTQSPTHLIKTRGQQVTLRCSSQSGHNTVSWYQQALGQGPQFIFQYYREEENGRGNFPPRFSGLQFPNYSSELNVNALELDDSALYLCASSSDTDTQYFGPGTRLTVL.